This entry lists 24 T cell receptor beta chains sequenced from one sample in a study of breast tumors, draining lymph nodes, adjacent tissues. Samples came from axillary lymph nodes draining the breast cancer. TCRdb itself ran the multiplex PCR reads through MiXCR, one entry per CDR3 protein. The table records fewer than 200,000 distinct CDR3 sequences, roughly 30% of them present only once. Sequencing used axillary lymph node tissue. The source of these receptors is a female donor with breast cancer. Some clones in this sample may be carry-over from other donors' samples.

Many counts were recorded for this clonotype. The chain is built from TRBV7-9 and TRBJ2-1; 14 bases are shared with TRBD2. The junction had 8 bases not matched to a gene; V was cut back by 6 bases and J by 7 bases. The CDR3 has 16 residues. Germline V CDR1 and CDR2: SEHNR, FQNEAQ (reference sequence). CDR3 sequence (DNA): TGTGCCAGCAGTCTGCCGGGACTAGCGGGAGTGAATGAGCAGTTCTTC. This gives the protein CASSLPGLAGVNEQFF.

This chain connects TRBV2 to TRBJ1-1, with D possibly matching TRBD1 (5 bases). V shed 7 bases and J shed 1 base, with 10 bases lying between them. CDR1 and CDR2 from the germline V gene are SNHLY and FYNNEI. The CDR3 extends over 13 amino acids. CDR3 in amino acids: CASKGQANTEAFF. CDR3 DNA: TGTGCCAGCAAGGGGCAGGCGAACACTGAAGCTTTCTTT.

In regard to this clonotype: Being one base from a much bigger clone, this may be a read error. The chain employs TRBV11-3 and TRBJ2-7; weak D call: TRBD1 (5 bases). CDR1 and CDR2 (germline): SGHNT, YENEEA. Trimming took off 1 base at V and 2 bases at J, with 9 bases between the two ends. This CDR3 contains 14 residues. CDR3 nucleotides: TGTGCCAGCAGCTTAGGTGCAGGGACCTACGAGCAGTACTTC. It translates to CASSLGAGTYEQYF.

This clonotype has at least ten counts. V and J are TRBV2 and TRBJ2-3, with D possibly being TRBD2 (5 bases). In germline, CDR1 is SNHLY, CDR2 FYNNEI. The CDR3 totals 14 residues. Trimming left V 5 bases short and J 4 bases short, with 13 bases between. Here the CDR3 DNA reads TGTGCCAGCAGTTCGATCGAGGGATCAGATACGCAGTATTTT. This codes for CASSSIEGSDTQYF.

This clonotype has more than one count but fewer than ten. V gene TRBV7-2 combines with J gene TRBJ2-7, with D perhaps being TRBD1 or TRBD2 (5 bases each). The CDR3 contains 15 residues. V was shortened by 5 bases and J by 0 bases, with 14 bases between the two germline ends. Germline values: CDR1 SGHTA, CDR2 FQGNSA. For the CDR3, the DNA is TGTGCCAGCAGCCCGAGGGGATTATTCTCCTACGAGCAGTACTTC. This translates into CASSPRGLFSYEQYF. Together with reference TRBV7-2 and TRBJ2-7, the CDR3 gives the full variable domain: GAGVSQSPSNKVTEKGKDVELRCDPISGHTALYWYRQSLGQGLEFLIYFQGNSAPDKSGLPSDRFSAERTGGSVSTLTIQRTQQEDSAVYLCASSPRGLFSYEQYFGPGTRLTVT.

There are many counts of this clonotype. V and J are TRBV6-1 and TRBJ1-2; tentative D call: TRBD1 (5 bases). Germline V CDR1 and CDR2: MNHNS, SASEGT. V was clipped by 2 bases and J by 0 bases, with 10 bases between them. CDR3 size: 15 residues. The CDR3 sequence: CASSERGAANYGYTF. The CDR3 DNA sequence: TGTGCCAGCAGTGAACGCGGGGCAGCTAACTATGGCTACACCTTC.

This clonotype has at least ten counts. The genes are TRBV2 and TRBJ2-2; TRBD2 might be the D (6 bases). Germline V gene sequence: CDR1 SNHLY, CDR2 FYNNEI. This CDR3 has 16 amino acids. V lost 2 bases and J 5 bases, leaving 15 bases between the germline ends. The DNA for the CDR3 is TGTGCCAGCAGTGAACTGGATGGCGGGGAGACCGGGGAGCTGTTTTTT. Amino acid sequence: CASSELDGGETGELFF.

With regard to this clonotype: At one of its ends the junction is not consistent with the germline gene, which may arise from a read error. This chain connects TRBV7-9 to TRBJ2-1, with TRBD1 identical over 7 bases. CDR1 is SEHNR, CDR2 FQNEAQ, per germline (reference sequence). The CDR3 has 16 residues. The CDR3 nucleotides read TGTGCCGGCAGCTCCTCACAGGGGACCAGTTACAATGAGCAGTTCTTC. Its translation: CAGSSSQGTSYNEQFF.

This clonotype was recorded many times. The CDR3 sequence is CASRVGVGISNQPQHF. For the CDR3, the DNA is TGTGCCAGTAGAGTCGGTGTTGGAATTAGCAATCAGCCCCAGCATTTT. The chain joins TRBV19 to TRBJ1-5, with D unclear. V gave up 6 bases and J gave up 0 bases, with 15 bases separating them. This CDR3 is built from 16 residues. The germline V gene has CDR1 LNHDA and CDR2 SQIVND (reference sequence).

This clonotype has a handful of counts. A much larger clone is a single base away; this may be a read error. The gene calls are TRBV11-2 and TRBJ2-7; D is ambiguous. CDR1 is SGHAT, CDR2 FQNNGV, per germline. This CDR3 comprises 13 residues. Trimming removed 2 bases at V and 6 bases at J, with 11 bases between. CDR3 in DNA: TGTGCCAGCAGCTTAAACGCGGTTTCCGAGCAGTACTTC. Its protein product is CASSLNAVSEQYF.

Concerning this clonotype itself: Possible read error: a much larger clone is one base away. V and J are TRBV12-3 or TRBV12-4 and TRBJ2-1; 7 bases match TRBD2. The CDR3 contains 15 residues. Trimming took 10 bases from V and 7 from J; bases not matched to a gene: 16. The chain's CDR3 is CATSLGGRRSNEQFF. The DNA for the CDR3 is TGTGCCACCTCCCTGGGCGGGAGAAGATCTAATGAGCAGTTCTTC.

For this clonotype: This clone may be a read error of a much larger clone one base away. J is TRBJ2-1 and V is TRBV5-1; perhaps TRBD1 as D (5 bases). This CDR3 contains 13 residues. The germline V gene has CDR1 SGHRS and CDR2 YFSETQ. DNA of the CDR3: TGCGCCAGCAGCCGTGACAGTCACAATGGGCAGTTCTTC. This gives the protein CASSRDSHNGQFF.

This clonotype was recorded at least ten times. CDR3 nucleotides: TGTGCCAGCAGTCCGTTAGCGAGAGGCGCGAACACCGGGGAGCTGTTTTTT. Protein product: CASSPLARGANTGELFF. The chain recombines TRBV12-3 or TRBV12-4 with TRBJ2-2, with TRBD2 as a possible D gene (5 bases). The CDR3 is 17 amino acids. The V gene lost 5 bases and the J gene lost 0 bases, with 16 bases spanning the gap.

Concerning this clonotype itself: A junction boundary mismatches the germline segment, possibly from a read error. The V and J genes are TRBV6-1 and TRBJ2-7; D possibly corresponds to TRBD1 (7 bases). Germline V gene lookup returns CDR1 MNHNS and CDR2 SASEGT. The CDR3 is made up of 14 amino acids. The CDR3 loop is CVSSAGQYSYEQYF. In nucleotides, the CDR3 is TGTGTCAGCAGTGCGGGACAGTACTCCTACGAGCAGTACTTC.

The sample holds many counts of this clonotype. This chain connects TRBV11-2 to TRBJ1-2; D is possibly TRBD1 (5 bases). V was cut by 5 bases and J by 7 bases, with 17 bases left in between. The V gene's germline CDR1 is SGHAT and CDR2 FQNNGV. The CDR3 extends over 14 amino acids. Here the CDR3 DNA reads TGTGCCAGCAGCCATCAGGAGGGGAGGGGTGGCTACACCTTC. Residues: CASSHQEGRGGYTF.

The rearrangement links TRBV7-2 to TRBJ2-3; 8 nucleotides line up with TRBD2. The V gene end was trimmed by 5 bases and the J gene end by 11 bases; junction bases not matched to a gene: 15. Looked up from germline, CDR1 is SGHTA and CDR2 is FQGNSA. CDR3 length: 15 amino acids. In DNA form, the CDR3 reads TGTGCCAGCAGCCCAAGCGGGAGATCGAAGAATGAGCAGTATTTT. Translation: CASSPSGRSKNEQYF.

As regards this clonotype: A read error may be the cause here, since a much bigger clone is one base away. CDR3 in amino acids: CTSSVSPYEQFF. CDR3 sequence (DNA): TGTACCAGCAGCGTATCCCCGTATGAGCAGTTCTTC. The chain employs TRBV9 and TRBJ2-1; no reliable D call. The CDR3 contains 12 residues. In germline, CDR1 is SGDLS, CDR2 YYNGEE.

As for this clonotype: A much larger clone sits a single nucleotide away, making a read error possible. The J gene is TRBJ2-7, the V gene TRBV12-3 or TRBV12-4, with TRBD1 matching 7 bases. There are 13 residues in the CDR3. V gave up 3 bases and J gave up 3 bases; unmatched junction bases: 2. This CDR3 reads CASSFSGGYEQYF. The CDR3 bases are TGTGCCAGCAGTTTCTCAGGGGGCTACGAGCAGTACTTC.

The rearrangement joins TRBV28 to TRBJ2-6, with 7 nucleotides matching TRBD1. The junction had 10 bases not matched to a gene; V was cut back by 4 bases and J by 1 base. CDR3 size: 18 residues. Germline-derived CDR1 and CDR2 are MDHEN and SYDVKM. DNA for the CDR3: TGTGCCAGCAGTTCTAGACAGGGATTAGGATCTGGGGCCAACGTCCTGACTTTC. Translating gives CASSSRQGLGSGANVLTF.

The table lists this clonotype with many counts. The chain links TRBV9 to TRBJ2-5; possibly TRBD2 for D (7 bases). V dropped 6 bases and J dropped 11 bases, with 17 bases sitting between them. The germline gives CDR1 SGDLS, CDR2 YYNGEE. This CDR3 contains 12 residues. Written as DNA, the CDR3 is TGTGCCAGCACCGGGGAGGGGGGGAGGCAGTACTTC. It codes for CASTGEGGRQYF. Combining the CDR3 with reference TRBV9 and TRBJ2-5 gives the whole variable domain DSGVTQTPKHLITATGQRVTLRCSPRSGDLSVYWYQQSLDQGLQFLIQYYNGEERAKGNILERFSAQQFPDLHSELNLSSLELGDSALYFCASTGEGGRQYFGPGTRLLVL.

This clonotype was seen ten or more times. The junction departs from the called germline gene at one end, perhaps through a read error. J is TRBJ2-2 and V is TRBV7-7; 10 nucleotides align to TRBD2. Germline V gene data show CDR1 as SSHAT and CDR2 as FNYEAQ (reference sequence). The length of the CDR3 is 17 residues. CDR3 DNA: TGTGCTAGCACCCCGCAGAGCGGGGGGGCAAACACCGGGGAGCTGTTTTTT. This encodes CASTPQSGGANTGELFF.

As to this clonotype: The final CDR3 position lacks the conserved phenylalanine or tryptophan, pointing to a likely read error. J is TRBJ2-5 and V is TRBV7-9; D is ambiguous. This CDR3 region has 14 residues. Trimming cost V 5 bases and J 11 bases, with 21 bases left between them. CDR1 SEHNR and CDR2 FQNEAQ come from the germline V gene (reference sequence). CDR3 sequence (DNA): TGTGCCAGCAGCCCGACCGTTCAGCAGGTTACGCAGTACGTC. It specifies CASSPTVQQVTQYV.

This clonotype has at least ten counts. The V and J genes are TRBV6-6 and TRBJ2-1; TRBD1 aligns across 7 bases. Germline assignment: CDR1 MNHNY and CDR2 SVGAGI (reference sequence). The CDR3 is made up of 15 amino acids. Losses at the gene ends were 6 bases for V and 4 bases for J; bases not matched to a gene: 9. This chain's CDR3 is CASRMGQNLYNEQFF. DNA of the CDR3: TGTGCCAGCAGAATGGGACAGAACTTATACAATGAGCAGTTCTTC.

The chain uses TRBV6-2 or TRBV6-3 and TRBJ2-3, with D perhaps TRBD1 (6 bases). The V and J ends lost 4 bases and 2 bases respectively, with 16 bases between them. Looked up from germline, CDR1 is MNHEY and CDR2 is SVGEGT. The CDR3 length is 16 residues. The DNA of the CDR3 is TGTGCCAGCAGTTCCTTGGACAGAACCTACACAGATACGCAGTATTTT. Protein sequence: CASSSLDRTYTDTQYF.